Listed below are T cell receptor beta chains from one sample, sequenced in a study of blood T cell repertoires in COVID-19. Profiled with immunoSEQ multiplex PCR; TCRdb holds only in-frame clones, not every one. Of more than 250,000 clones listed, over 75% are singletons. Sequences were obtained from peripheral blood. The source of these receptors is a human donor in a cohort sampled during active COVID-19. Each CDR3 is given with its conserved first and last residue. The D gene is left open where the match is weak. Size is omitted from some rows. Given values are once, few, many or a class for expanded clones.

V gene	J gene	D gene	clone size	CDR3 protein	CDR3 DNA
TRBV6-5	TRBJ1-2	NA	many	CASSPKRTVYGYTF	TGTGCCAGCAGTCCTAAACGGACAGTCTATGGCTACACCTTC
TRBV19	TRBJ1-1	TRBD1	NA	CASSLPGGLTEAFF	TGTGCCAGTAGTCTTCCAGGGGGATTAACTGAAGCTTTCTTT
TRBV5-4	TRBJ2-3	TRBD1	NA	CASTSQGGGTDTQYF	TGTGCCAGCACCTCACAGGGGGGAGGCACAGATACGCAGTATTTT
TRBV9	TRBJ2-7	TRBD2	NA	CASSVELAGEQYF	TGTGCCAGCAGCGTAGAGTTAGCGGGAGAGCAGTACTTC
TRBV28	TRBJ1-3	NA	once	CASTSLLSRSGNTIYF	TGTGCCAGCACCTCCCTATTGTCTCGCTCTGGAAACACCATATATTTT
TRBV19	TRBJ2-7	TRBD1	few	CASSKYLGQGPNYEQYF	TGTGCCAGTAGTAAATATTTAGGACAGGGGCCTAACTACGAGCAGTACTTC
TRBV12-3/TRBV12-4	TRBJ2-2	TRBD1	NA	CASSHRGAGELFF	TGTGCCAGCAGCCACAGGGGTGCCGGGGAGCTGTTTTTT
TRBV7-2	TRBJ2-7	TRBD1	few	CASSSGTVFGQYF	TGTGCCAGCAGCTCCGGGACAGTGTTCGGGCAGTACTTC
TRBV7-9	TRBJ1-4	TRBD1	NA	CASTGATGGASNEKLFF	TGTGCCAGCACCGGGGCGACAGGGGGCGCATCAAATGAAAAACTGTTTTTT
TRBV4-2	TRBJ2-7	TRBD1	NA	CASSQETAGTGFYEQYF	TGTGCCAGCAGCCAAGAAACCGCCGGGACAGGGTTCTACGAGCAGTACTTC
TRBV19	TRBJ1-6	TRBD1	NA	CASSPPQGDNSPLHF	TGTGCCAGTAGTCCACCCCAGGGGGATAATTCACCCCTCCACTTT
TRBV11-1	TRBJ2-7	NA	NA	CASSLDSFLEQYF	TGTGCCAGCAGCTTAGATTCCTTCCTCGAGCAGTACTTC
TRBV2	TRBJ2-3	TRBD2	few	CASSAGGFSTDTQYF	TGTGCCAGCAGTGCGGGGGGGTTCTCCACAGATACGCAGTATTTT
TRBV13	TRBJ2-7	NA	NA	CASSEGGYEQYF	TGTGCCAGCAGTGAAGGCGGTTACGAGCAGTACTTC
TRBV5-1	TRBJ1-2	NA	NA	CASSLGAPGGYTF	TGCGCCAGCAGCTTGGGTGCCCCGGGGGGCTACACCTTC
TRBV5-4	TRBJ1-1	TRBD1	NA	CASSPPPGTANTEAFF	TGTGCCAGCAGCCCCCCTCCCGGGACAGCGAACACTGAAGCTTTCTTT
TRBV5-5	TRBJ2-5	NA	NA	CASSLLADSTGTQYF	TGTGCCAGCAGCTTATTGGCTGATTCAACGGGGACCCAGTACTTC
TRBV2	TRBJ1-3	NA	NA	CASRVDPIEAGNTIYF	TGTGCCAGCAGGGTGGATCCCATCGAGGCAGGAAACACCATATATTTT
TRBV5-1	TRBJ1-3	TRBD1	NA	CASSWTGLGSGNTIYF	TGCGCCAGCAGCTGGACAGGGTTGGGTTCTGGAAACACCATATATTTT
TRBV5-1	TRBJ2-3	TRBD2	NA	CASSLRTSGGEVADTQYF	TGCGCCAGCAGCTTGCGGACTAGCGGGGGGGAGGTCGCAGATACGCAGTATTTT
TRBV6-5	TRBJ1-1	NA	NA	CASSYYAPENTEAFF	TGTGCCAGCAGTTACTATGCTCCAGAGAACACTGAAGCTTTCTTT
TRBV12-3/TRBV12-4	TRBJ2-7	NA	NA	CASRGTLTYEQYF	TGTGCCAGCAGGGGGACTCTCACCTACGAGCAGTACTTC
TRBV5-1	TRBJ2-7	NA	once	CASSRKAGETYEQYF	TGCGCCAGCTCCAGGAAGGCAGGTGAGACCTACGAGCAGTACTTC
TRBV27	TRBJ2-7	TRBD1	NA	CASSSLDRAYEQYF	TGTGCCAGCAGTTCCCTGGACAGGGCCTACGAGCAGTACTTC
TRBV11-2	TRBJ2-7	NA	NA	CASRRGTEQYF	TGTGCCAGCAGGAGGGGGACCGAGCAGTACTTC
TRBV7-2	TRBJ1-1	NA	NA	CASSLVSGRQNTEAFF	TGTGCCAGCAGCTTAGTCTCAGGGCGGCAGAACACTGAAGCTTTCTTT
TRBV10-2	TRBJ1-1	NA	few	CASSDKGGDEAFF	TGCGCCAGCAGTGACAAGGGAGGCGATGAAGCTTTCTTT
TRBV6-5	TRBJ2-5	NA	NA	CASTLGGTGQETQYF	TGTGCCAGCACCCTAGGAGGGACGGGACAAGAGACCCAGTACTTC
TRBV5-8	TRBJ1-1	TRBD1	NA	CASSPLRTGEAFF	TGTGCCAGCAGCCCGCTTCGGACAGGGGAAGCTTTCTTT
TRBV4-1	TRBJ1-4	TRBD1	NA	CASSQAGTAGATNEKLFF	TGCGCCAGCAGCCAAGCCGGGACAGCGGGAGCAACTAATGAAAAACTGTTTTTT
TRBV6-5	TRBJ1-2	NA	NA	CASSSFWGAGGYTF	TGTGCCAGCAGCTCCTTTTGGGGAGCGGGCGGCTACACCTTC
TRBV9	TRBJ2-2	NA	NA	CASGLLGTGELFF	TGTGCCAGCGGGCTCCTGGGCACCGGGGAGCTGTTTTTT
TRBV4-3	TRBJ2-7	NA	once	CASSQVTGIGLTYEQYF	TGCGCCAGCAGCCAAGTAACAGGGATAGGCCTAACCTACGAGCAGTACTTC
TRBV7-8	TRBJ2-7	TRBD1	NA	CASSLGQAPYEQYF	TGTGCCAGCAGCTTGGGACAGGCCCCCTACGAGCAGTACTTC
TRBV18	TRBJ2-7	NA	NA	CASSLGDRPPFYYEQYF	TGTGCCAGCTCACTAGGGGATCGTCCTCCCTTCTATTACGAGCAGTACTTC
TRBV27	TRBJ1-2	NA	NA	CASSLSEDYGYTF	TGTGCCAGCAGTTTATCTGAGGATTATGGCTACACCTTC
TRBV19	TRBJ1-2	TRBD1	NA	CASTRIGQAANYGYTF	TGTGCCAGTACTCGTATAGGACAGGCGGCTAACTATGGCTACACCTTC
TRBV6-5	TRBJ1-6	NA	NA	CASSYSPGPRSPLHF	TGTGCCAGCAGTTACTCGCCAGGGCCTCGGTCACCCCTCCACTTT
TRBV29-1	TRBJ2-7	TRBD2	NA	CSVTGGDTRIYEQYF	TGCAGCGTTACCGGGGGGGACACGAGGATTTACGAGCAGTACTTC
TRBV19	TRBJ1-4	NA	NA	CASSIAGQGLTNEKLFF	TGTGCCAGTAGTATAGCTGGGCAGGGTTTAACTAATGAAAAACTGTTTTTT
TRBV11-3	TRBJ2-3	TRBD2	NA	CASSLGVSGSRTDTQYF	TGTGCCAGCAGCTTAGGGGTTAGCGGGAGCCGCACAGATACGCAGTATTTT
TRBV5-1	TRBJ1-1	NA	NA	CASSSTTGLTEAFF	TGCGCCAGCAGCTCAACAACAGGGCTCACTGAAGCTTTCTTT
TRBV3-1/TRBV3-2	TRBJ2-7	TRBD2	NA	CASSLKAGLLAGGLPKEQYF	TGTGCCAGCAGCCTGAAGGCGGGTCTCCTAGCGGGGGGGTTACCTAAGGAGCAGTACTTC
TRBV4-3	TRBJ2-7	NA	NA	CASSQVSGEQYF	TGCGCCAGCAGCCAAGTTAGTGGCGAGCAGTACTTC
TRBV6-2/TRBV6-3	TRBJ1-5	TRBD1	NA	CASSYGTVRGNQPQHF	TGTGCCAGCAGTTACGGGACAGTTAGGGGGAATCAGCCCCAGCATTTT
TRBV6-5	TRBJ1-1	NA	NA	CASRGATHTEAFF	TGTGCCAGCAGGGGGGCTACGCACACTGAAGCTTTCTTT